Described below is a single T cell receptor beta chain sequence and its context. The CDR3 has 17 residues. CDR1 and CDR2 (germline): SGHNT, YYREEE (reference sequence). The V segment lost 4 bases and the J segment 4 bases; nucleotides outside the gene matches: 12. As processed by the authors: Estimation of nucleated cell counts relied on the amplification of reference gene primers. Clones were sequenced by immunoSEQ multiplex PCR, and TCRdb holds only the in-frame ones, with some missing. V, J and clone size derive from that table, while D and trimming were established from the DNA sequence. Of about 330,000 clones in the sample, roughly 87% were seen once. The data were obtained in a study of blood T cell repertoires in COVID-19. The cohort comprised adults aged roughly 18 to 95 years residing in 24 US areas. Grouping used clinical history reported by participants in a survey and questionnaire. Recovered Cohort 3 donors showed two negative PCRs, clearance, or symptom resolution.

Sequenced material: PBMCs or T cells enriched from blood (not recorded which). This clonotype originated in a woman under 40 who had recovered from COVID-19. V is TRBV5-4 and J is TRBJ2-5, with 11 positions matching TRBD2. The CDR3: CASSPTTSGVGAETQYF. The CDR3 nucleotides are TGTGCCAGCAGCCCGACGACTAGCGGGGTGGGGGCAGAGACCCAGTACTTC.